This T cell receptor (beta chain) stems from a study of T cells in Graves' hyperthyroidism and ophthalmopathy. Study-level points and caveats: The model's output predicted ophthalmopathy at a median of 6.5 months prior to onset. Blood held most thyroid clonotypes expanded above 0.001 frequency.

The CDR3 is 16 residues long. V was pared by 0 bases and J by 3 bases, with 3 bases of the junction left unmatched. The germline CDR1 and CDR2 sequences are DFQATT and SNEGSKA (reference sequence). Using RNA transcripts as the source, TCR beta CDR3 regions were amplified. The primer set for the first-round RT-PCR of the TCR CDR3 was HTBI. Via MiXCR, TCRdb re-called the multiplex PCR reads, giving one row per CDR3 protein. Found here are about 740,000 distinct CDR3 sequences, approximately 15% of them singletons; the top ten hold roughly 10%. As to this clonotype: Its antigen is not known.

Patients were aged 18 to 65, had disease duration under 2 months, and had newly diagnosed hyperthyroidism. Each 10 ml fresh peripheral blood draw supplied the PBMCs. Sequenced input: blood. The V and J genes are TRBV20-1 and TRBJ2-3; 13 nucleotides line up with TRBD2. The sequence derives from a woman between 18 and 29 years old with Graves' hyperthyroidism. The DNA for the CDR3 is TGCAGTGCTAGAGACCGGGGACTAGCGGGAACAGATACGCAGTATTTT. Amino acid sequence: CSARDRGLAGTDTQYF.